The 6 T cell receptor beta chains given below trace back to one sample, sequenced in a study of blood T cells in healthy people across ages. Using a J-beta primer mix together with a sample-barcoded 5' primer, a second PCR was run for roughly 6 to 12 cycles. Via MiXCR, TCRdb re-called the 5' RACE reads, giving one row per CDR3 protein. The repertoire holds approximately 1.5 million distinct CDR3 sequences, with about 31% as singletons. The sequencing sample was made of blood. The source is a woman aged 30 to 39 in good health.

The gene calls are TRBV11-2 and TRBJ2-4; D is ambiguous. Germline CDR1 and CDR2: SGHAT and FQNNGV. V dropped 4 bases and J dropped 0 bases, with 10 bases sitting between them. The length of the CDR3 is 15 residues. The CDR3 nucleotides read TGTGCCAGCAGCTCCCCATGGGCAGCCAAAAACATTCAGTACTTC. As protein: CASSSPWAAKNIQYF.

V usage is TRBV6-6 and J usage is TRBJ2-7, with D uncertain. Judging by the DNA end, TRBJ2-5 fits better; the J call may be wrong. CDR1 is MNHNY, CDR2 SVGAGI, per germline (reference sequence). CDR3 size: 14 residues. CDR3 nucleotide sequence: TGTGCCAGCAGTCATGAAGGGCTCGGAGAGACCCAGTACTTC. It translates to CASSHEGLGETQYF.

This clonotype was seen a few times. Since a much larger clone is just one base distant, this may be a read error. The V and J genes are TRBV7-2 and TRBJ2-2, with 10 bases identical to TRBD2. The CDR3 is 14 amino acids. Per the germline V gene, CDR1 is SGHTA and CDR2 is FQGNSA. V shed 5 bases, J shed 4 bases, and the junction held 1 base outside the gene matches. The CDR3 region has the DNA TGTGCCAGCAGCCGACTAGCGGGCACCGGGGAGCTGTTTTTT. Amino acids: CASSRLAGTGELFF.

Here the CDR3 reads CASSYPDKYEQYF. The CDR3 bases are TGTGCCAGCAGTTACCCCGACAAGTACGAGCAGTACTTC. The rearrangement joins TRBV6-5 to TRBJ2-7; D gene unclear. The V gene lost 2 bases and the J gene lost 4 bases, with 9 bases spanning the gap. The CDR3 extends over 13 amino acids. Per germline, CDR1 MNHEY and CDR2 SVGAGI.

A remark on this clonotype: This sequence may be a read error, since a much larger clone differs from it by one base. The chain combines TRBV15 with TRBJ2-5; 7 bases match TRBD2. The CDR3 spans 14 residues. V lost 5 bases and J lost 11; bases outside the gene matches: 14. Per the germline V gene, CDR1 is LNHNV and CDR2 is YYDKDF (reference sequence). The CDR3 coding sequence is TGTGCCACCAGCGTCAGCGGGGATGGATATGAGCAGTACTTC. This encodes CATSVSGDGYEQYF.

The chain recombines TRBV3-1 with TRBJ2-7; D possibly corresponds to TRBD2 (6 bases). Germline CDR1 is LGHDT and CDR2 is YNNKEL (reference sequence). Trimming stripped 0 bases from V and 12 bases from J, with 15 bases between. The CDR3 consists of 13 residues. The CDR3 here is CASSQDGAGYRYF. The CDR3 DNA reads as TGTGCCAGCAGCCAAGACGGGGCGGGATACCGGTACTTC.